This T cell receptor beta chain was recorded in a study of blood T cells in healthy people across ages. This clonotype was counted only a few times. Primed by a sample-barcoded 5' primer and a J-beta primer mix, a second PCR proceeded for about 6 to 12 cycles. TCRdb reprocessed the 5' RACE reads via MiXCR and lists one record per CDR3 protein. The profile shows a few hundred thousand distinct CDR3 sequences, 27% of them singletons. Germline CDR1 is MDHEN and CDR2 is SYDVKM. There are 13 residues in the CDR3. V lost 6 bases to trimming and J lost 5 bases, with 14 bases between them. The chain is built from TRBV28 and TRBJ2-7, with D perhaps TRBD2 (6 bases). Input material: blood. The receptor's source is a woman in her 70s in good health. The CDR3 nucleotides are TGTGCCAGCAGCGAACCGGGGAGGAACGAGCAGTACTTC. Encoded protein: CASSEPGRNEQYF.